This T cell receptor beta chain was recorded in a study of blood T cells in healthy people across ages. Turning to the study itself: In model experiments, template switching was able to capture about one barcoded beta molecule for every two T cells that were present.

J lost 5 bases, V lost 5 bases, and 9 bases had no gene match. This CDR3 comprises 16 residues. Concerning this clonotype: Its antigen is currently unknown.

The use of a sample-barcoded 5' primer and a J-beta primer mix characterized a second PCR of roughly 6 to 11 cycles. Using its own MiXCR run on the 5' RACE reads, TCRdb lists one record per CDR3 protein. The repertoire consists of over 950,000 distinct CDR3 sequences, with roughly 50% occurring once and the leading ten covering about 22%. Overall study results and limits: A greater number of naive CD4+ cells and higher diversity distinguished long-lived donors from aged donors. Because sorting was not performed, PBMCs prevented conclusive naive versus antigen-experienced comparison.

The V and J genes are TRBV12-3 or TRBV12-4 and TRBJ2-3, with 11 bases identical to TRBD2. Sequencing was done on a sample of blood. This receptor was taken from a woman aged 60-75 years in good health. CDR3 sequence (DNA): TGTGCCAGCAGTCTCCATAGCGGGAGGGCCGGAGATACGCAGTATTTT. Protein product: CASSLHSGRAGDTQYF.